Below are 5 T cell receptor beta chains sequenced from a single sample in a study of graft-versus-host responses after intestinal transplantation (dated by TCRdb to the early 2020s). The antigens these receptors bind are not known. Library preparation was by the immunoSEQ multiplex PCR assay. What TCRdb holds here is the immuneACCESS table cut down to in-frame rearrangements. Part of the clones is not present; checked against another copy, under half of the missing clones reflect an unresolved V gene, and the others are unexplained. The sample has 95,000 to 110,000 clones on record, roughly 87% of them singletons. Less than 0.85% of the sample is held by the ten biggest clonotypes. Read against the paper, the sample's time point label means: cells obtained before transplantation from donor or recipient. The source material was unstimulated CD4+ T cells sorted from spleen or lymph node cells, sampled before transplant. These receptors were obtained from a human donor who was the organ donor for an intestinal transplant.

Of note for this clone: Since the CDR3 does not end with the conserved phenylalanine or tryptophan, this likely comes from a read error. The DNA is omitted, as the CDR3 cannot be located on it reliably, and the CDR3 follows TCRdb's listing. The chain employs TRBV10-1 and TRBJ1-1; TRBD1 is the table's D call, not checked against the DNA. In germline, CDR1 is WNHNN, CDR2 SYGVQD (reference sequence). A total of 10 residues make up the CDR3, ends included. CDR3 region: CASSEDRHCG.

V usage is TRBV4-2 and J usage is TRBJ2-7; 7 bases agree with TRBD2. V shed 5 bases, J shed 6 bases, and the junction held 10 bases outside the gene matches. Germline V CDR1 and CDR2: LGHNA, YNFKEQ. This CDR3 comprises 14 residues. In DNA form, the CDR3 reads TGTGCCAGCAGCTTAAGCGGGAATTTGGGCGAGCAGTACTTC. It is translated as CASSLSGNLGEQYF.

J is TRBJ2-5 and V is TRBV11-1, with 8 bases fitting TRBD1. Germline V gene lookup returns CDR1 SGHAT and CDR2 FQDESV (reference sequence). Trimming removed 4 bases from V and 1 base from J; junction bases left unmatched: 5. There are 15 residues in the CDR3. CDR3: CASSSGQGIQETQYF. The CDR3 DNA sequence: TGTGCCAGCAGCTCCGGACAGGGTATCCAAGAGACCCAGTACTTC.

Here the CDR3 reads CASSSGVGTEAFF. DNA for the CDR3: TGCGCCAGCAGTTCTGGGGTTGGCACTGAAGCTTTCTTT. The chain uses TRBV5-1 and TRBJ1-1, with D unclear. The CDR3 has 13 residues. From germline, CDR1 is SGHRS and CDR2 YFSETQ. The germline V and J ends were trimmed by 5 bases and 4 bases, with 12 bases remaining between them.

This chain connects TRBV5-1 to TRBJ2-3, with TRBD2 matching over 12 bases. There are 16 residues in the CDR3. Germline assignment: CDR1 SGHRS and CDR2 YFSETQ. J lost 6 bases, V lost 0 bases, and 5 bases had no gene match. The CDR3 DNA follows: TGCGCCAGCAGCTTGGCCCTAGCGGGGGGGCTTGATACGCAGTATTTT. Translating gives CASSLALAGGLDTQYF.